This T cell receptor (beta chain) came from a study of identical twins. Broader study findings: When twins shared out-of-frame alpha sequences, those sequences had excess low generation probability.

This clonotype was seen a few times. As yet, its antigen is unknown. CDR1 is DFQATT and CDR2 is SNEGSKA in the germline V gene (reference sequence). The CDR3 spans 15 residues. V was pared by 2 bases and J by 4 bases, with 5 bases of the junction left unmatched. TCRdb independently ran MiXCR on the 5' RACE reads; one entry per CDR3 protein. The table records approximately 220,000 distinct CDR3 sequences, around 10% of them present only once. The receptor's source is a woman between 18 and 29 years old in good health. The chain employs TRBV20-1 and TRBJ2-5, with 12 bases that match TRBD2. The material sequenced was memory (CD45RO+) T cells sorted from blood. The CDR3 coding sequence is TGCAGTGCTAGAACTGGACTAGCGGGATTAGAGACCCAGTACTTC. This translates into CSARTGLAGLETQYF.